Given below is one T cell receptor beta chain in context. The sample originates from a study of CD4 and CD8 cells across lung adenocarcinoma regions. TCRdb analysed the PCR reads with MiXCR anew, one entry per CDR3 protein. The profile covers tens of thousands of distinct CDR3 sequences, with 50% to 55% appearing a single time and around a quarter taken by the ten largest. The CDR3 is 14 residues long. Trimming left V 6 bases short and J 12 bases short, with 21 bases between. The germline V gene encodes CDR1 MNHNS and CDR2 SASEGT. Sequencing used CD8+ T cells from the center of a lung tumor. The V call is TRBV6-1, the J call TRBJ2-1, with D possibly matching TRBD1 (6 bases). This clonotype was obtained from a female donor with lung adenocarcinoma. The CD4 and CD8 labels of this study may be unreliable. CDR3: CASRRATQGQGQFF. As DNA, the CDR3 is TGTGCCAGCAGGAGGGCTACCCAGGGGCAGGGGCAGTTCTTC.